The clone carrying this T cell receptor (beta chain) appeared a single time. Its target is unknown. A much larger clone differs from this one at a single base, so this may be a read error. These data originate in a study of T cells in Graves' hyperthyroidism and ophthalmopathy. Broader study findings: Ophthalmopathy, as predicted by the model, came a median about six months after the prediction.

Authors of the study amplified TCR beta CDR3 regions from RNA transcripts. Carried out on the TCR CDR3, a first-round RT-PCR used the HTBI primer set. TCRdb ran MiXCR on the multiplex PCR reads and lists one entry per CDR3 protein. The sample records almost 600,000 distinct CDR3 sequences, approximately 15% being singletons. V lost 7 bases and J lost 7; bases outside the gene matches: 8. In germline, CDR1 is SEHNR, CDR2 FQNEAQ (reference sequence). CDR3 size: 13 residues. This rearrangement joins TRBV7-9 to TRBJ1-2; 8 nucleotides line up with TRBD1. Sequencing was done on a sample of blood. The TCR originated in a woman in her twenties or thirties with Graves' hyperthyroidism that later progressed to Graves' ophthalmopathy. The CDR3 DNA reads TGTGCCAGCACGTCAGGGGGCTCGGGTGGCTACACCTTC. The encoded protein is CASTSGGSGGYTF.